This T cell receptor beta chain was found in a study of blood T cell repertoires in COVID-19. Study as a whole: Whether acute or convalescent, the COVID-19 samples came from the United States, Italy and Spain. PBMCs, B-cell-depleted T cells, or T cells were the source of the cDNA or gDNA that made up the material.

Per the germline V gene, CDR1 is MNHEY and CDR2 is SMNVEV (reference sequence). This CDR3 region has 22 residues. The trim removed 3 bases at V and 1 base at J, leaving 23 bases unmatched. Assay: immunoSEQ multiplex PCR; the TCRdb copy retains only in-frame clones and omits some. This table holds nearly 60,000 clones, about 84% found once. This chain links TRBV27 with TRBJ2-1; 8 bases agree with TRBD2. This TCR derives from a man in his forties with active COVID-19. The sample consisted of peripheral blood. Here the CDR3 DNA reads TGTGCCAGCAGTTTGATCAAGTATGGCGGGGGGAGGACAAGGGCGTCCTACAATGAGCAGTTCTTC. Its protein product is CASSLIKYGGGRTRASYNEQFF.